This T cell receptor (beta chain) was recovered during a study of human T cells and chemical hapten exposure (dated by TCRdb to about 2021). General notes on the study: For sensitization, 2% DPC in acetone was applied to a roughly 2 cm by roughly 2 cm area of upper inner arm skin. Blood samples were taken from patients before sensitization (week 0) and then at 2, 6 and about 24 weeks after DPC sensitization. Patch testing on the upper back used Finn chambers containing 0.01% DPC, with scoring done after 6 days according to International Contact Dermatitis Research Group standards. Blood for TCR sequencing was provided by twenty-nine alopecia patients at one to four time points (pre-sensitization, 2, 6 and 24 weeks). Alopecia areata with under or over 50% scalp involvement, alopecia totalis and alopecia universalis were represented in the patient cohort, which was mostly female. Throughout the study period of 20 to 25 weeks, patients also received therapeutic DPC doses to the scalp every week. The study tracked peripheral blood TCR repertoire changes in vivo during primary and secondary sensitization to the hapten diphenylcyclopropenone (DPC) in alopecia patients. Libraries were pooled for sequencing, and per-sample TCR yields varied mainly because of small differences in library volumes within the pool.

Read against the paper, the sample's time point label means: pre-sensitization, week 0. The treatment or condition label of this sample denotes: therapeutic diphenylcyclopropenone sensitization with weekly scalp DPC. At every patch-test visit, the blood draw took place before the patch test was put on. Patients were considered eligible if aged 18 to 70, diagnosed with alopecia and deemed suitable for DPC therapy, and patients were excluded if pregnant. Unfractionated whole blood was collected in Tempus Blood RNA tubes, and total RNA was extracted from that blood. Results and caveats for the whole study, not just this receptor: After repeated subsampling, the strength of the expansion versus patch-test correlation and the threshold at which it became significant changed. A positive correlation was found between the number of PT1 expanded TCRs and patch test score, with significance reached at thresholds 8, 16 and 32 but not 4. Compared with pre-sensitization or healthy control sets, expanded TCRs formed significantly more large CDR3 similarity clusters, which is consistent with antigen-driven responses. All patients had alopecia, a presumed autoimmune disease, so their immune response might differ from that of healthy individuals. DPC sensitization did not change the number of TCRs with a frequency above 1 in 1000, and there was no evidence of changes in global repertoire structure.

The germline V gene (reference sequence) specifies SGHNT as CDR1 and YYREEE as CDR2. The CDR3 numbers 13 residues from cysteine through phenylalanine. Here the CDR3 DNA is all that survives: 39 bases in frame from base 1. Trimming removed 1 base from V and 8 bases from J, leaving 12 bases between the germline ends. This clonotype was counted between two and nine times. It has no known antigen specificity. No base qualities exist here, and no much larger clone lies one base off it. Library prep was done by RACE. The sample was run on a NextSeq 500. During library preparation, unique molecular identifiers were attached to individual cDNA molecules so that TCRs could be counted quantitatively and reproducibly. From each blood RNA sample, both TCR alpha and TCR beta chains were sequenced. Per the authors' processing: The median number of TCRs per sample was approximately 98,000, ranging from about 20,000 to 750,000. V, J and CDR3 annotation of the TCR reads was performed with the Decombinator software suite. Every sample was subsampled to the same number of TCRs (28,000) for the PS versus PT1 abundance plots. Expanded TCRs were defined as absent before sensitization and observed at least eight times at the 2-week time point. TCRdb itself trimmed the public reads at Q25 with fastp, ran MiXCR and retained productive beta chains. Rows with one shared CDR3 protein collapse into an entry with the most common genes and DNA. V and J calls and clone size were set by TCRdb, not the authors. The sample table lists 350,000 to 400,000 distinct CDR3 sequences, roughly 5% of them with a count of one. The top ten hold 2.5% to 3% of the sample.

The clonotype originates from a woman between 45 and 65 years old with alopecia areata. Some clones in this sample may be carry-over from other donors' samples. Sequences were derived from whole blood, sampled in connection with sensitization to the hapten diphenylcyclopropenone (DPC). The chain is encoded by TRBV5-4 joined to TRBJ2-5, with the identity of the D gene unclear. Read as DNA, the sequence is TGTGCCAGCAGCTTGAAGATGTCGGAAACCCAGTACTTC. It specifies CASSLKMSETQYF.